The present T cell receptor beta chain was sequenced within a study of technical replicates of blood from a few donors. Assay: immunoSEQ multiplex PCR; the TCRdb copy retains only in-frame clones and omits some. Among roughly 15,000 clones, 85% to 90% were seen once, and the ten largest hold approximately 13%. Sequences were obtained from PBMCs. This TCR was recovered from a human donor in good health.

The CDR3 protein is CASSTTRDSYEQYF. The CDR3 bases are TGCGCCAGCAGCACCACCCGGGACAGCTACGAGCAGTACTTC. The V call is TRBV5-1, the J call TRBJ2-7, with 7 bases matching TRBD1. This CDR3 contains 14 residues. Germline trimming cut 4 bases from V and 3 bases from J; bases unmatched to any gene: 7. Germline V gene sequence: CDR1 SGHRS, CDR2 YFSETQ.